This T cell receptor beta chain stems from a study of CXCR3-negative and CXCR3-positive naive CD8 T cells. Study-wide results and caveats: TRB CDR3s of CXCR3-positive naive cells were more hydrophobic than those of CXCR3-negative naive cells.

Germline V gene lookup returns CDR1 SQVTM and CDR2 ANQGSEA. This CDR3 has 13 amino acids. On this clonotype: Its target is unknown.

All TRB cDNA libraries came from 5' RACE performed with UMI labels. TCRdb reprocessed the 5' RACE reads and keeps a single row for each CDR3 protein, giving no DNA. This listing includes about 89,000 distinct CDR3 sequences. This chain uses TRBV29-1 with TRBJ2-7; TCRdb designates TRBD2, a call that cannot be tested without DNA. Material for sequencing was naive CXCR3+ CD8+ T cells from blood. Subset denoted: CD45RO-CCR7+CD27+CD95- naive CD8+ T cells expressing CXCR3 (TNR3+). The TCR comes from a human donor in good health. Some clones in this sample may be carry-over from other donors' samples. This CDR3 is CSARPGPLYEQYF.